Detailed here is one TCR beta chain. The sample comes from a study of blood T cell repertoires in COVID-19. In the study overall: PBMCs, B-cell-depleted T cells, or T cells were the source of the cDNA or gDNA that made up the material.

Data came from immunoSEQ multiplex PCR; TCRdb stores just in-frame clones and leaves some out. The table shows about 270,000 clones, with approximately 82% occurring only once. Trimming pared 4 bases from V and 4 bases from J, leaving 25 bases between. This CDR3 is built from 19 residues. CDR1 and CDR2 (germline): MNHEY, SMNVEV (reference sequence). The chain carries TRBV27 and TRBJ1-4; D might be TRBD1 (5 bases). This sequence was found in a young woman with acute or convalescent COVID-19. The sequenced sample was peripheral blood. CDR3: CASSCFPVGLQVGNEKLFF. Written as DNA, the CDR3 is TGTGCCAGCAGTTGTTTTCCGGTGGGGCTACAGGTAGGTAATGAAAAACTGTTTTTT.